This is a list of T cell receptor beta chains from one sample in a study of PD-L1 blockade in urothelial cancer. Assay used: immunoSEQ multiplex PCR; TCRdb lists only in-frame clones, some missing. The sample shows approximately 50,000 clones, about 80% of them seen only once. The sample consisted of PBMCs, taken around atezolizumab (anti-PD-L1) treatment. The receptors shown here come from a man in his fifties or sixties with urothelial cancer. CDR3s include the opening cysteine and the closing phenylalanine or tryptophan. Fields, in order: D gene, V gene, CDR3 length, CDR3 protein. D genes are given only for firm matches.

D gene: TRBD1; V gene: TRBV19; CDR3 length: 16; CDR3 protein: CASSKTSGQGINEQFF
D gene: NA; V gene: TRBV7-2; CDR3 length: 16; CDR3 protein: CASSLAAFGGQQPQHF
D gene: NA; V gene: TRBV11-3; CDR3 length: 13; CDR3 protein: CASTPLSGYEQYF
D gene: NA; V gene: TRBV23-1; CDR3 length: 18; CDR3 protein: CASSQSTAFPPGNQPQHF
D gene: TRBD2; V gene: TRBV6-4; CDR3 length: 15; CDR3 protein: CASSDSRGGYNEQFF
D gene: TRBD1; V gene: TRBV19; CDR3 length: 14; CDR3 protein: CASSIERGRDGYTF
D gene: NA; V gene: TRBV14; CDR3 length: 14; CDR3 protein: CASSYEGGNSPLHF
D gene: NA; V gene: TRBV10-3; CDR3 length: 14; CDR3 protein: CATVQGLSNQPQHF
D gene: TRBD1; V gene: TRBV7-3; CDR3 length: 15; CDR3 protein: CASSSGTGATGELFF
D gene: NA; V gene: TRBV5-5; CDR3 length: 13; CDR3 protein: CASSGQSGPPLHF
D gene: TRBD1; V gene: TRBV5-1; CDR3 length: 14; CDR3 protein: CASRFEDRGYGYTF
D gene: NA; V gene: TRBV6-5; CDR3 length: 16; CDR3 protein: CASSYLGVAAAGELFF
D gene: TRBD2; V gene: TRBV4-1; CDR3 length: 15; CDR3 protein: CASSQGGLAQDTQYF
D gene: NA; V gene: TRBV10-2; CDR3 length: 16; CDR3 protein: CASKEGMDSSYNEQFF
D gene: NA; V gene: TRBV19; CDR3 length: 14; CDR3 protein: CASRFPGTGNTIYF
D gene: NA; V gene: TRBV25-1; CDR3 length: 14; CDR3 protein: CASSPQTESYGYTF
D gene: NA; V gene: TRBV7-9; CDR3 length: 15; CDR3 protein: CASSWGGPGTSPLHF
D gene: NA; V gene: TRBV7-9; CDR3 length: 18; CDR3 protein: CASSPTRGGLGSSYEQYF
D gene: TRBD1; V gene: TRBV11-3; CDR3 length: 16; CDR3 protein: CASSLASDRASEKLFF
D gene: NA; V gene: TRBV7-3; CDR3 length: 17; CDR3 protein: CASSKQLGGLGTGELFF
D gene: NA; V gene: TRBV10-2; CDR3 length: 13; CDR3 protein: CASSDGGANTQYF
D gene: NA; V gene: TRBV7-8; CDR3 length: 14; CDR3 protein: CASSFPGVNQPQHF
D gene: NA; V gene: TRBV7-9; CDR3 length: 13; CDR3 protein: CASSLQATYEQYF
D gene: TRBD1; V gene: TRBV9; CDR3 length: 20; CDR3 protein: CASSVEGVPRGQASTDTQYF
D gene: TRBD1; V gene: TRBV6-6; CDR3 length: 15; CDR3 protein: CASSYLGQANYGYTF